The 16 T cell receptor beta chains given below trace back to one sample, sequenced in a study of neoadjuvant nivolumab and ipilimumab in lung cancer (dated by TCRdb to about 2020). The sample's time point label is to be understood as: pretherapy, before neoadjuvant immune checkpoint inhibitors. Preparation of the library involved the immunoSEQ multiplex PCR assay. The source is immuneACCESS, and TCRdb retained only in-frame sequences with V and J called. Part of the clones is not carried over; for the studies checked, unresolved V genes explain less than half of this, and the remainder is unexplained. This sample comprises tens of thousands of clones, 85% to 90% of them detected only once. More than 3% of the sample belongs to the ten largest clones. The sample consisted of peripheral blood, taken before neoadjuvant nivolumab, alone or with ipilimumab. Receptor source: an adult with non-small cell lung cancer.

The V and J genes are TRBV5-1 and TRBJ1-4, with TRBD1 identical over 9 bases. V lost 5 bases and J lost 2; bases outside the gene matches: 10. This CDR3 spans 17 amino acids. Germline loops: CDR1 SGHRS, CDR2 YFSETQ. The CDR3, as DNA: TGCGCCAGCAGACCCGGGACAGGGTCGTCCACTAATGAAAAACTGTTTTTT. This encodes CASRPGTGSSTNEKLFF.

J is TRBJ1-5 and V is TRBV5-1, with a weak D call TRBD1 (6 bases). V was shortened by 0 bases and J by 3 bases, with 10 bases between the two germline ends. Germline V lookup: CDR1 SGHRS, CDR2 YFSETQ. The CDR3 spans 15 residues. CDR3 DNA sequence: TGCGCCAGCAGCTTGGAAGGACAGACCAATCAGCCCCAGCATTTT. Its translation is CASSLEGQTNQPQHF.

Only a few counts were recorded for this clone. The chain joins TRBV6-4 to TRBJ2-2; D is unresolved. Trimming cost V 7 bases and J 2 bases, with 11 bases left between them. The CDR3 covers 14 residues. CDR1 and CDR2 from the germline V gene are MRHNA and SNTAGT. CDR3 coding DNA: TGTGCCAGCACACTCAATTCCAACACCGGGGAGCTGTTTTTT. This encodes CASTLNSNTGELFF.

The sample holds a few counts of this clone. This chain's CDR3 is CASSLGVAFYSNQPQHF. CDR3 nucleotides: TGTGCCAGCAGCTTAGGGGTAGCCTTTTATAGCAATCAGCCCCAGCATTTT. The rearrangement joins TRBV7-8 to TRBJ1-5, with no clear D. The V end was cut by 1 base, the J end by 0 bases, with 13 bases between. Germline V CDR1 and CDR2: SGHVS, FQNEAQ. This CDR3 comprises 17 residues.

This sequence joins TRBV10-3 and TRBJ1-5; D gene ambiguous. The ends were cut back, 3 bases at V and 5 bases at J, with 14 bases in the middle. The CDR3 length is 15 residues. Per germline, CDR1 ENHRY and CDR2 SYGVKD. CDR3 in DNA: TGTGCCATCAGTGAAGTGTCTATCGTGGATCAGCCCCAGCATTTT. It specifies CAISEVSIVDQPQHF.

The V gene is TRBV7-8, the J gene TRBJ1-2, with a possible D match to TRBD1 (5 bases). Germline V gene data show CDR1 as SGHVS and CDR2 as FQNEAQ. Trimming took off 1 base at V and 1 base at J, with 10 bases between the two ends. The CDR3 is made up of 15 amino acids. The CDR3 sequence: CASSLELRGNYGYTF. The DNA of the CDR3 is TGTGCCAGCAGCTTAGAGTTGAGGGGTAACTATGGCTACACCTTC.

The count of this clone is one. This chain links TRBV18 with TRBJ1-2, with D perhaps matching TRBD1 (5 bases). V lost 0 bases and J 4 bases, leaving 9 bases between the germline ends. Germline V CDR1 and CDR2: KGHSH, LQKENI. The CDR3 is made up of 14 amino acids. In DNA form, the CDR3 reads TGTGCCAGCTCACCACCGGGGCAGATCTATGGCTACACCTTC. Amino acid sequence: CASSPPGQIYGYTF. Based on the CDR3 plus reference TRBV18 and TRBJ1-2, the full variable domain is NAGVMQNPRHLVRRRGQEARLRCSPMKGHSHVYWYRQLPEEGLKFMVYLQKENIIDESGMPKERFSAEFPKEGPSILRIQQVVRGDSAAYFCASSPPGQIYGYTFGSGTRLTVV.

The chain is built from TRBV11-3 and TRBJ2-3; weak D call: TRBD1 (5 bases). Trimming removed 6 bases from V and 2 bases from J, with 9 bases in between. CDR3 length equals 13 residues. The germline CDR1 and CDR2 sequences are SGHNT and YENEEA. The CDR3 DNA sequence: TGTGCCAGCAGTCGACAGATCACAGATACGCAGTATTTT. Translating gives CASSRQITDTQYF. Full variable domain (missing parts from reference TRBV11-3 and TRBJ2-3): EAGVVQSPRYKIIEKKQPVAFWCNPISGHNTLYWYLQNLGQGPELLIRYENEEAVDDSQLPKDRFSAERLKGVDSTLKIQPAELGDSAVYLCASSRQITDTQYFGPGTRLTVL.

The CDR3 DNA reads TGTGCCAGCAGCTTTGTCAGCGGGATGATCGGGGAGCTGTTTTTT. Protein sequence: CASSFVSGMIGELFF. The V and J genes are TRBV5-4 and TRBJ2-2; 7 nucleotides line up with TRBD2. V lost 2 bases to trimming and J lost 7 bases; unmatched junction nucleotides: 8. This CDR3 spans 15 amino acids. The germline V gene has CDR1 SGHNT and CDR2 YYREEE (reference sequence).

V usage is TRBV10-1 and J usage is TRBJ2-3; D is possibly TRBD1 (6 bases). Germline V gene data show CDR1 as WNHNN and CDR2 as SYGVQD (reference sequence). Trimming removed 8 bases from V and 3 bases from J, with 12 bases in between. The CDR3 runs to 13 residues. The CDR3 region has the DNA TGCGCCAGCGGATCTGGACAGACAGATACGCAGTATTTT. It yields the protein CASGSGQTDTQYF.

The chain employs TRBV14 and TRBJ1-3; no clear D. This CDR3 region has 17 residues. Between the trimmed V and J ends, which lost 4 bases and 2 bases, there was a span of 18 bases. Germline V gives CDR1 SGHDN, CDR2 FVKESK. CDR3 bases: TGTGCCAGCAGCCCGCCCCACTATAAAGGACCTGGAAACACCATATATTTT. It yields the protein CASSPPHYKGPGNTIYF.

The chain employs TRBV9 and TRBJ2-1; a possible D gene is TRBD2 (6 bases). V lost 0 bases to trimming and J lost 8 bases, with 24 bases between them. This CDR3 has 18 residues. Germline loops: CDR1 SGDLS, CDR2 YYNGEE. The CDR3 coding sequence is TGTGCCAGCAGCGTAGGGATAGCGGAGATCCCTCGCGGGGATGAGCAGTTCTTC. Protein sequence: CASSVGIAEIPRGDEQFF. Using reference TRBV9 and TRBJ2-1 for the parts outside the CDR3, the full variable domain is DSGVTQTPKHLITATGQRVTLRCSPRSGDLSVYWYQQSLDQGLQFLIQYYNGEERAKGNILERFSAQQFPDLHSELNLSSLELGDSALYFCASSVGIAEIPRGDEQFFGPGTRLTVL.

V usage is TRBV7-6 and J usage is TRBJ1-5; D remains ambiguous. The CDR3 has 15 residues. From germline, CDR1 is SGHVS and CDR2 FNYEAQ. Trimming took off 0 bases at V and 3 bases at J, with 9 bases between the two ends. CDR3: CASSLAAGFNQPQHF. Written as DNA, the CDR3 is TGTGCCAGCAGCTTAGCGGCGGGTTTCAATCAGCCCCAGCATTTT.

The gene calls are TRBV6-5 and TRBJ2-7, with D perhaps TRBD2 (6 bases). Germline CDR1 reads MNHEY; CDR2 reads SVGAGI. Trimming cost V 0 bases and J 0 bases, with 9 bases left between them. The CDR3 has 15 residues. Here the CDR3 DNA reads TGTGCCAGCAGTTACTCGGCGGGGAGCTCCTACGAGCAGTACTTC. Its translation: CASSYSAGSSYEQYF.

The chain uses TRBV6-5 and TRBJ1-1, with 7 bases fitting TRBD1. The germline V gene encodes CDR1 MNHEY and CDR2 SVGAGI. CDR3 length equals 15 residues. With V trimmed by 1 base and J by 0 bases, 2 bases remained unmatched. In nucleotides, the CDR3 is TGTGCCAGCAGTTACTTCGACAGGGTGAACACTGAAGCTTTCTTT. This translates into CASSYFDRVNTEAFF.

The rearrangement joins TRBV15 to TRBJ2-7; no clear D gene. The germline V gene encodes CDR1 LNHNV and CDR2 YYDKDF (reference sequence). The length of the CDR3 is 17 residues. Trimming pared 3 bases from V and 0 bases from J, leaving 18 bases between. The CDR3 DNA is TGTGCCACCAGCAGCCCACTTCGGACGGAGAGCTCCTACGAGCAGTACTTC. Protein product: CATSSPLRTESSYEQYF. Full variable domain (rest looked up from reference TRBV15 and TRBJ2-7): DAMVIQNPRYQVTQFGKPVTLSCSQTLNHNVMYWYQQKSSQAPKLLFHYYDKDFNNEADTPDNFQSRRPNTSFCFLDIRSPGLGDTAMYLCATSSPLRTESSYEQYFGPGTRLTVT.